The 5 T cell receptor beta chains below were found in one sample sequenced in a study of early T cells in non-severe SARS-CoV-2 infection. TCRdb independently ran MiXCR on the 5' RACE reads; one entry per CDR3 protein. Here the sample spans about 22,000 distinct CDR3 sequences, around 3.3% being singletons. The sample comprised whole blood. These receptor sequences come from an adult who was a healthcare worker with PCR-confirmed SARS-CoV-2 infection or an uninfected control (not recorded which).

Only a few counts were recorded for this clonotype. The junction does not match germline at one end; this may be a read error. The rearrangement joins TRBV18 to TRBJ1-4, with D uncertain. The germline V gene has CDR1 KGHSH and CDR2 LQKENI. This CDR3 has 14 residues. The CDR3, as DNA: TGTGCCAGCTCACAAGTTAGGACGGATGAAGAACTGTTTTTT. This sequence encodes CASSQVRTDEELFF.

This clonotype was seen at least ten times. The J gene is TRBJ1-2, the V gene TRBV7-3; possibly TRBD1 for D (6 bases). Germline values: CDR1 SGHTA, CDR2 FQGTGA. Trimming left V 5 bases short and J 8 bases short, with 24 bases between. This CDR3 comprises 16 residues. This CDR3 is CASSAQGSAVPSGYTF. The CDR3 nucleotides read TGTGCCAGCAGCGCACAGGGCAGTGCGGTGCCCAGCGGCTACACCTTC.

This clonotype was seen repeatedly, ten times or more. This sequence joins TRBV6-5 and TRBJ1-4; D is perhaps TRBD1 (5 bases). CDR1 is MNHEY and CDR2 is SVGAGI in the germline V gene. V was shortened by 5 bases and J by 4 bases, with 8 bases between the two germline ends. CDR3 length: 13 amino acids. The CDR3 sequence is CASSKTVNEKLFF. In DNA form, the CDR3 reads TGTGCCAGCAGTAAGACAGTTAATGAAAAACTGTTTTTT.

The sample holds a few counts of this clonotype. The chain has TRBV10-3 and TRBJ1-3; no clear D gene. This CDR3 region has 13 residues. Trimming took off 4 bases at V and 8 bases at J, with 12 bases between the two ends. The V gene's germline CDR1 is ENHRY and CDR2 SYGVKD. Here the CDR3 reads CAISATMQDTIYF. In DNA form, the CDR3 reads TGTGCCATCAGTGCGACAATGCAGGACACCATATATTTT.

This clonotype was counted a few times. This chain uses TRBV7-2 with TRBJ1-1; tentative D call: TRBD1 (6 bases). Per the germline V gene, CDR1 is SGHTA and CDR2 is FQGNSA. The V end lost 5 bases, the J end lost 2 bases, and 9 bases lay between the germline ends. This CDR3 is 13 amino acids long. Here the CDR3 DNA reads TGTGCCAGCAGCAGGGACACCAACACTGAAGCTTTCTTT. It yields the protein CASSRDTNTEAFF.